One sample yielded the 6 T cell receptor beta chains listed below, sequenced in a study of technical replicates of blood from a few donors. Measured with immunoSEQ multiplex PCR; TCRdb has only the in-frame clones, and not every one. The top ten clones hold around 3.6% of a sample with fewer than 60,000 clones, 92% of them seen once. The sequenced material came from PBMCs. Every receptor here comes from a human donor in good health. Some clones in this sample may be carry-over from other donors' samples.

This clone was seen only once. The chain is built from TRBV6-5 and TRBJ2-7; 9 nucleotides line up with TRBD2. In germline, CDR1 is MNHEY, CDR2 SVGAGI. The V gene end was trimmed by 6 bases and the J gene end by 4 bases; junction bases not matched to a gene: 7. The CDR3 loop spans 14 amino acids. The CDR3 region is CASSLSSGVYEQYF. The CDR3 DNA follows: TGTGCCAGCAGCCTATCTAGCGGGGTATACGAGCAGTACTTC.

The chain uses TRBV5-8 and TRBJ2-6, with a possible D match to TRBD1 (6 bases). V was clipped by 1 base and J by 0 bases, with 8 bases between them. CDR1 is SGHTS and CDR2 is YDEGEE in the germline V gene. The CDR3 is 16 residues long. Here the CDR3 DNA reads TGTGCCAGCAGCTTGATACAGGGCTCTGGGGCCAACGTCCTGACTTTC. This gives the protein CASSLIQGSGANVLTF.

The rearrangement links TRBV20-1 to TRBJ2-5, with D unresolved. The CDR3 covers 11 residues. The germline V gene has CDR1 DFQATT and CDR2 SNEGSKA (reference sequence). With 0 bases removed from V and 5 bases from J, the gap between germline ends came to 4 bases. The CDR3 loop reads CSARDLETQYF. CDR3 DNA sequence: TGCAGTGCTAGAGATCTGGAGACCCAGTACTTC.

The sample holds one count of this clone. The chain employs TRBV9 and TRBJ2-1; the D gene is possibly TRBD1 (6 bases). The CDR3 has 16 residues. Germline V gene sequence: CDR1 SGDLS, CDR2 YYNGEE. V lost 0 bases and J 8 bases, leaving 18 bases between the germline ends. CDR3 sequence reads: CASSVALAQGSHEQFF. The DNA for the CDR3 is TGTGCCAGCAGCGTAGCCTTGGCACAGGGTTCCCATGAGCAGTTCTTC.

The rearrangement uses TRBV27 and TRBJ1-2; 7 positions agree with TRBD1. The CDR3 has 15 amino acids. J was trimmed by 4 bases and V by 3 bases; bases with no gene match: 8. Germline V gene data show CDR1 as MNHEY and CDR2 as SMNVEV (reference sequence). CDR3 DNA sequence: TGTGCCAGCAGTTTCAGGCAGGGGGGCGCCTATGGCTACACCTTC. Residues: CASSFRQGGAYGYTF.

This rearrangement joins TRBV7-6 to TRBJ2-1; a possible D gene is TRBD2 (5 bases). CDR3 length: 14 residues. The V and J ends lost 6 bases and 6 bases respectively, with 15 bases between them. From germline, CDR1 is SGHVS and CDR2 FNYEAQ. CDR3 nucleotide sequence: TGTGCCAGCAGTTACGGTGGGAGCCGCAATGAGCAGTTCTTC. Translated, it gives CASSYGGSRNEQFF.